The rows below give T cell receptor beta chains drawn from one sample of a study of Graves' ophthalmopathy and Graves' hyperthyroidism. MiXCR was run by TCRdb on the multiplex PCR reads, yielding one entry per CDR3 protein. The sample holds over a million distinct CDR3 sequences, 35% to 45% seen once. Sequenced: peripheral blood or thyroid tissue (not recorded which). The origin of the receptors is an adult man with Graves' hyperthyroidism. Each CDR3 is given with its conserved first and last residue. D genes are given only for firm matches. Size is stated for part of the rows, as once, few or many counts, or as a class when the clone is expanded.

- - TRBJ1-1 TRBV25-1 TGTGCCAGCTACTCAGGGAGCACTGAAGCTTTCTTT CASYSGSTEAFF
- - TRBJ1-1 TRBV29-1 TGCAGCTCAGGTCGGGGGCTAGCTGAAGCTTTCTTT CSSGRGLAEAFF
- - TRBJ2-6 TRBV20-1 TGCAGTGCTAGAGATCTTGGGGCCAACGTCCTGACTTTC CSARDLGANVLTF
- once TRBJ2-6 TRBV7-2 TGTGCCAGCAGCTTAGTAGTTTCCGATGGCCTGACTTTC CASSLVVSDGLTF
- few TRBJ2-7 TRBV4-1 TGCGCCAGCAGCCACCAACAGGGATACGAGCAGTACTTC CASSHQQGYEQYF
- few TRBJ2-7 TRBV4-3 TGCGCCAGCAGCCAGGATTTTCCGGGACCGACCTACGAGCAGTACTTC CASSQDFPGPTYEQYF
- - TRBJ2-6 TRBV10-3 TGTGCCAGCAGTTACTCGATGAGGGGTCGGGGATTGGACTCTGGGGCCAACGTCCTGACTTTC CASSYSMRGRGLDSGANVLTF
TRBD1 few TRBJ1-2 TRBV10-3 TGTGCCAGCACCACCTCTGGACAGGGCGGTGGCTACACCTTC CASTTSGQGGGYTF
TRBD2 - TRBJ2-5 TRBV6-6 TGTGCCAGCAGTCCTAGCGGGAGTACGGAGACCCAGTACTTC CASSPSGSTETQYF
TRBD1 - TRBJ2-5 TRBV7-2 TGCGCCAGCAGCCAAGATCTAGGGACAGCTCACCAAGAGACCCAGTACTTC CASSQDLGTAHQETQYF
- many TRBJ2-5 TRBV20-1 TGCAGTCCCGGAGGGGCTACTCTTAAGACGCAGTACTTC CSPGGATLKTQYF